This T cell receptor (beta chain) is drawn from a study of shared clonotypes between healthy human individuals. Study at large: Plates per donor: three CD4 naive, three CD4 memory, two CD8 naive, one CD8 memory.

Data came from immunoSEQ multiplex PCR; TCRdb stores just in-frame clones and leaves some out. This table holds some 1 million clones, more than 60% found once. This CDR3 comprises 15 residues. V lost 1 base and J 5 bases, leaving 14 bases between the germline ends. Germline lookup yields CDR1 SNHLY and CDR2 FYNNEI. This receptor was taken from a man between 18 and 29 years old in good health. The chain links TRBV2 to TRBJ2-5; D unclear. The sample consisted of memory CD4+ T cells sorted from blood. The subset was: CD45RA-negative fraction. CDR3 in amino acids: CASSEGWGRRETQYF. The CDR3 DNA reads TGTGCCAGCAGTGAAGGTTGGGGAAGGCGGGAGACCCAGTACTTC.